This record covers a single T cell receptor beta chain. Only one count was recorded for this clone. Its antigen is unknown. Per-base quality was not reported, and no clone a single base away is much larger than it. The CDR3 starts with the cysteine, ends with the phenylalanine, and has 15 residues. Only the CDR3 DNA stays, 45 bases, in frame from base 1. The germline V gene sets CDR1 to MNHEY and CDR2 to SVGAGI. V loses 5 bases at its end and J loses 6 bases; junction bases beyond the gene matches: 8. This sample was taken from a study of cytomegalovirus exposure and HLA in healthy donors (TCRdb year 2017). With respect to the entire study: According to an earlier analysis of a few hundred of the donors, some 180 million T cells yielded approximately 120 million unique TCR beta sequences and 276 Gb of sequence data. A later genetic analysis took genome-wide SNP genotypes for about three fifths of the 666 donors and used that subset as a discovery cohort. Donor age, sex, ethnicity and CMV serostatus were compiled together with the repertoire data. Of the roughly 410 genotyped donors, 81% were placed in the genetic ancestry cluster associated with self-reported Caucasian donors. The study aimed to test whether cataloging public T cell receptors could reveal signatures of past pathogen exposure. HLA typing covered class I and class II loci at four-digit resolution. In an earlier analysis of 587 of the donors, high-throughput TCR beta sequencing was used to judge whether each TCR beta V gene segment behaved as functional or pseudogenic. An early release covering roughly 580 HLA-typed donors comprised approximately 290 gigabases of sequencing data and about 90 million unique TCR sequences. The later analysis used no new phenotypic data to find candidate immune exposures, relying instead on TCR beta sequences and their occurrence across donors. The study profiled the T cell repertoires of hundreds of subjects by immunosequencing and related them to cytomegalovirus serostatus. Typing coverage differed by locus: A, B, C, DRB1 and DQB1 were typed in roughly 629-640 donors, DQA1 in roughly 500, DPA1 in some 570, and DPB1 in 400 to 480. To predict cytomegalovirus infection status, the study brought together high-throughput TCR immunosequencing, statistical association of individual TCRs with disease status, and machine learning. Among 300 to 500 genotyped donors of the cohort, an average of around 250,000 unique TCR beta nucleotide sequences was sequenced per donor, of which about 18% were non-productive. A later analysis re-examined previously published TCR beta repertoires from 500 to 700 donors and added high-resolution HLA genotyping to investigate patterns of TCR occurrence. In addition to the first cohort of around 670 subjects, a separate validation cohort of 120 different subjects was used. About 5 DR-DQ haplotypes were handled as single units for association and clustering, since linkage in the cohort was strong. All discovery cohort repertoires had been generated on a single sequencing platform.

The cohort was made up of 500 to 850 healthy bone marrow donors. Cohort members were all nominally healthy when sampled, although unrecorded immune exposures were likely present. The donor was CMV seropositive and was included in the group of some 290 seropositive cohort members. A peripheral blood sample was provided by each donor, and peripheral blood mononuclear cells were used for TCR beta sequencing. The Qiagen DNeasy Blood Extraction Kit was used to extract genomic DNA from the blood cell samples. Paper-wide results and their limitations: At a false discovery rate of 0.05, a later analysis linked about 17,000 TCR beta sequences to specific HLA alleles. In both the original and validation cohorts, the classifier was reported to diagnose cytomegalovirus status with high specificity and sensitivity. A further reported finding was that TCR beta sequences accurately predicted the HLA-A and HLA-B alleles for most subjects in the first cohort. Compared with the 666-donor mean, donors in an Asian-associated ancestry cluster had fewer N-insertions in productive TCRs, according to a later genetic analysis. In a later analysis, several top co-occurrence clusters were reported to appear linked to parvovirus B19, influenza, CMV and Epstein-Barr virus. In this cohort, only TCR beta chains were sequenced, and detectable features were limited by the absence of alpha or paired-chain data. An association between a missense DCLRE1C variant and V-gene and J-gene trimming of TCR beta chains was found in a later genetic analysis and replicated in an independent cohort. The sequencing pipeline was judged likely to have produced a cluster of highly shared sequence variants as a technical artifact. Three of the identified cytomegalovirus-associated TCR beta chains were confirmed in vitro to be specific for cytomegalovirus antigens. When HLA alleles, especially DR and DQ, strongly co-occurred, TCR associations were difficult to assign to individual alleles. While some public TCRs were present in many individuals, most TCR sequences turned up only very rarely across donors. Correlated functional status among segregating V segments might reflect linkage disequilibrium, but an unknown experimental factor could not be ruled out. Because HLA typing was missing for some donors at each locus, association tests included only the typed subset. Presence/absence analyses assumed roughly uniform sequencing depth across donors, an assumption that may not hold. Broadly in line with IMGT annotations, most TCR beta V segments showed up in productive rearrangements about 87% or about 30% of the time in an earlier analysis of under 700 of the donors. According to a later analysis, TCR association rates differed among HLA loci, with DRB1 alleles showing the most associated TCRs and HLA-C alleles showing the fewest. Compared with equally common non-associated chains, HLA-associated TCR beta chains in a later analysis were more clonally expanded and had lower generation probabilities. Immune exposure information for the cohort was limited to CMV serostatus. Because counts were too low, 15 to 20 rarely observed V segments, including chromosome 9 orphons, were excluded from the earlier analysis of 500 to 700 of the donors. In a later analysis, most CMV-associated TCR beta chains were found to appear HLA-restricted, with HLA associations seemingly driven largely by CMV exposure. The authors suggested that the approach could potentially be extended to other disease states and immunological phenotypes. Some IMGT-functional V segments, including TRBV6-2 and TRBV6-3, could not be distinguished by the 87-base-pair reads and were therefore excluded. In the study, around 160 TCR beta chains were listed as associated with cytomegalovirus.

The library came from the immunoSEQ multiplex PCR assay. The multiplex PCR relied on a mix of 60 forward primers for TCR Vbeta segments and 13 reverse primers for TCR Jbeta segments. The CDR3 region of rearranged TCR beta genes was amplified from genomic DNA with a multiplex PCR assay. The Illumina HiSeq System was used to sequence the amplified TCR beta libraries as 87-base-pair reads. The study's processing was this. In a later analysis, 70 million to 95 million unique TCR beta chains were counted across the roughly 610 repertoires, and roughly 10 million of these chains were shared by at least two donors. Raw reads were error-corrected and collapsed into unique sequences with a nearest-neighbor algorithm that merged closely related sequences to remove PCR and sequencing errors. CDR3 sequences were aligned to IMGT reference sequences to assign V, D and J gene segments. Each retained sequence needed at least a six-nucleotide match to both a V gene segment and a J gene segment. A rearrangement was called productive if the CDR3 had no stop codons and remained in frame with V and J, and every other rearrangement was called non-productive. CDR3 was defined according to IMGT convention as the region running from the second conserved V-encoded cysteine to the conserved J-encoded phenylalanine. The earlier analysis of about 590 of the donors excluded sequences that lacked an unambiguous match to a single V gene segment. An earlier analysis of 587 of the donors called V segments functional above 56.7% productive rearrangements and segregating when the between-donor standard deviation exceeded 5%. A statistical classification framework was developed to diagnose cytomegalovirus status using the catalog of TCR beta chain sequences. A later analysis assigned V and J genes by comparing TCR nucleotide sequences with IMGT/GENE-DB human TR gene sequences. A later analysis assigned CDR3 sequences and most-parsimonious VDJ recombination scenarios with the TCRdist pipeline. In a later analysis, every TCR beta chain was defined by the combination of its CDR3 amino acid sequence and its V-gene family, and reads without a unique V-gene family were dropped. As a way to deal with suspected cross-contamination and a sequencing artifact, a later analysis dropped nearly 600 nucleotide sequences that were highly shared and had low generation probability. In a later analysis, a clonal expansion index for each public chain was calculated from normalized within-repertoire ranks of inferred template counts. In a later analysis, generation probabilities were computed using a VDJ recombination model fitted to out-of-frame rearrangements, and the results were checked against IGoR. In a later analysis, TCR-TCR, TCR-HLA and TCR-CMV co-occurrence was scored with hypergeometric tests, and a repertoire-size bias correction was applied to TCR pairs. A later analysis estimated false discovery rates by permuting HLA or CMV assignments 20 times. In a later analysis, co-occurring TCRs were grouped using DBSCAN, and TCRdist sequence similarity was added for clustering within HLA-allele-positive subsets. Repertoires with fewer than 30,000 or more than 120,000 public chains, plus five repertoires with anomalous nucleotide sharing, were excluded from co-occurrence clustering. TCRdb took over this immuneACCESS table, retaining in-frame rearrangements with V and J assigned. Such tables are incomplete; in checked studies, under half of the missing clones stem from an unresolved V gene, and the remainder is unexplained. The V and J calls and clone size come from that table; D and trimming were worked out from the DNA. In all, the sample holds about 140,000 clones, and approximately 73% of those were seen once. The ten largest make up about 10% of the sample.

This clonotype originated in a man younger than 45 in good health and CMV-seropositive. The sample consisted of PBMCs. The V and J segments used are TRBV6-5 and TRBJ1-3, with 9 junctional bases fitting TRBD1. The encoded CDR3 is CASSQRQGVANTIYF. In nucleotides, the sequence is TGTGCCAGCAGTCAGAGACAGGGGGTGGCAAACACCATATATTTT.